The sequence of this TCR beta chain was determined in a study of blood T cell repertoires in COVID-19. Study in general: PBMCs, B-cell-depleted T cells, or T cells provided the cDNA or gDNA that made up the material.

Sequencing used immunoSEQ multiplex PCR; TCRdb keeps in-frame clones, though not all of them. This table has 180,000 or so clones, 88% appearing once. From germline, CDR1 is MDHEN and CDR2 SYDVKM. The junction had 1 base not matched to a gene; V was cut back by 1 base and J by 8 bases. The CDR3 spans 15 residues. Sequencing input: peripheral blood. The receptor was isolated from a man younger than 30 with active or convalescent COVID-19. This chain links TRBV28 with TRBJ1-6; 11 bases align to TRBD1. The CDR3 DNA reads TGTGCCAGCAGTTTATCGGACAGGGGGCATTCACCCCTCCACTTT. Its protein product is CASSLSDRGHSPLHF.